One TCR beta chain is described in this entry. Sequencing of TCR beta was performed on blood CD8+ T cells and on blood CD4+ T cells. Controls comprised healthy donors matched for age and sex. Random hexamers were used to reverse transcribe an amount of about 0.45 to 1 ug RNA. By means of immunoSEQ multiplex PCR, TCR beta CDR3 spanning 54 Vbeta and 13 Jbeta underwent amplification. MiXCR, run by TCRdb on the immunoSEQ multiplex PCR reads, gives a single entry per CDR3 protein. This table has around 200,000 distinct CDR3 sequences, roughly 94% appearing once. This specimen comes from a study of CD8 T cells in Susac syndrome. The CDR3 is made up of 16 amino acids. V gave up 5 bases and J gave up 0 bases; unmatched junction bases: 9. CDR1 is MDHEN and CDR2 is SYDVKM in the germline V gene.

Sequencing was carried out using CD4+ T cells from PBMCs. The J gene is TRBJ2-7, the V gene TRBV28; the match to TRBD2 covers 8 bases. The TCR sequence derives from a human donor in good health. CDR3 in amino acids: CASSPGGRRGSYEQYV. CDR3 nucleotide sequence: TGTGCCAGCAGTCCGGGGGGGAGAAGGGGCTCCTACGAGCAGTACGTC.